The next 26 T cell receptor beta chains were all read from a single sample in a study of shared clonotypes between healthy human individuals. The assay was immunoSEQ multiplex PCR, and TCRdb's table has in-frame clones only and misses some. In the table there are around 990,000 clones, 60% to 85% of which are singletons. Input material: memory CD4+ T cells from PBMCs. Subset indicated: CD45RA-negative fraction. These receptors were taken from a young man in good health. Some clones in this sample may be carry-over from other donors' samples.

The rearrangement uses TRBV28 and TRBJ1-1, with no clear D. The V end lost 5 bases, the J end lost 6 bases, and 13 bases lay between the germline ends. CDR3 length: 13 residues. The germline CDR1 and CDR2 sequences are MDHEN and SYDVKM. Here the CDR3 reads CASSLGVLAEAFF. CDR3 coding DNA: TGTGCCAGCAGTCTCGGGGTCCTCGCTGAAGCTTTCTTT.

This chain connects TRBV18 to TRBJ1-1, with a weak D call TRBD1 (5 bases). The germline V gene encodes CDR1 KGHSH and CDR2 LQKENI. This CDR3 has 13 amino acids. V was clipped by 3 bases and J by 6 bases, with 11 bases between them. The CDR3: CASSPGGGSEAFF. In DNA form, the CDR3 reads TGTGCCAGCTCACCTGGCGGGGGGTCTGAAGCTTTCTTT.

This clone occurred a few times. The J gene is TRBJ1-1, the V gene TRBV7-8; D may be TRBD1 (5 bases). CDR1 and CDR2 from the germline V gene are SGHVS and FQNEAQ. V was pared by 2 bases and J by 8 bases, with 18 bases between. CDR3 size: 15 residues. The CDR3 loop is CASSLSRHSTAEAFF. The DNA of the CDR3 is TGTGCCAGCAGCTTATCTAGGCACTCGACAGCGGAAGCTTTCTTT.

The chain combines TRBV28 with TRBJ2-7; 8 nucleotides line up with TRBD2. Per germline, CDR1 MDHEN and CDR2 SYDVKM. V was pared by 10 bases and J by 2 bases, with 16 bases of the junction left unmatched. The CDR3 loop spans 16 amino acids. This chain's CDR3 is CATPGGREEETYEQYF. In DNA form, the CDR3 reads TGTGCCACGCCGGGGGGGCGCGAGGAAGAGACCTACGAGCAGTACTTC.

The chain has TRBV5-1 and TRBJ2-5; possible D gene TRBD2, 5 bases. This CDR3 has 14 residues. Germline CDR1 SGHRS, CDR2 YFSETQ. V lost 1 base, J lost 5 bases, and 12 bases lay in between. CDR3 bases: TGCGCCAGCAGCTTGTTCGGGGAAAGTGAGACCCAGTACTTC. Translating it yields CASSLFGESETQYF.

The chain couples TRBV29-1 to TRBJ2-7; the match to TRBD2 covers 10 bases. The ends lost 6 bases at V and 0 bases at J; junction bases unmatched: 5. CDR3 length: 14 amino acids. CDR1 SQVTM and CDR2 ANQGSEA come from the germline V gene. The DNA for the CDR3 is TGCAGCGTCGTTAGCGGGAGGAGCTCCTACGAGCAGTACTTC. Protein: CSVVSGRSSYEQYF.

CDR3 sequence: CASTGTSGSGAGGETQYF. CDR3 in DNA: TGTGCCAGCACCGGGACTAGCGGGAGTGGGGCCGGTGGAGAGACCCAGTACTTC. The rearrangement links TRBV9 to TRBJ2-5; 14 bases match TRBD2. The length of the CDR3 is 18 residues. CDR1 SGDLS and CDR2 YYNGEE come from the germline V gene. V shed 6 bases, J shed 4 bases, and the junction held 14 bases outside the gene matches.

Here the CDR3 reads CASSRQGSGYEQYF. The CDR3 nucleotides read TGTGCCAGCAGCCGTCAGGGATCCGGCTACGAGCAGTACTTC. This chain connects TRBV28 to TRBJ2-7; a possible D gene is TRBD1 (5 bases). Trimming removed 6 bases from V and 3 bases from J, with 15 bases in between. Germline CDR1 is MDHEN and CDR2 is SYDVKM. The CDR3 consists of 14 residues.

This chain uses TRBV5-1 with TRBJ2-5, with D possibly being TRBD1 (5 bases). This CDR3 has 15 residues. CDR1 and CDR2 (germline): SGHRS, YFSETQ. The V gene lost 0 bases and the J gene lost 5 bases, with 14 bases spanning the gap. In nucleotides, the CDR3 is TGCGCCAGCAGCTTGGATCCAGGGCAGTGGGAGACCCAGTACTTC. Its translation: CASSLDPGQWETQYF.

The genes are TRBV27 and TRBJ2-7; 8 positions agree with TRBD1. Looked up from germline, CDR1 is MNHEY and CDR2 is SMNVEV (reference sequence). After removal of 6 bases from V and 3 bases from J, the junction contained 7 bases not matched to a gene. CDR3 size: 14 residues. CDR3 DNA sequence: TGTGCCAGCAGGTGGGACAGGAGAAACTACGAGCAGTACTTC. Amino acid sequence: CASRWDRRNYEQYF.

The V and J genes are TRBV18 and TRBJ2-2, with 8 bases aligning to TRBD2. Germline trimming cut 6 bases from V and 4 bases from J; bases unmatched to any gene: 10. The CDR3 consists of 16 residues. CDR1 is KGHSH, CDR2 LQKENI, per germline. CDR3 in amino acids: CASSRLAPVGTGELFF. DNA of the CDR3: TGTGCCAGCTCCCGACTAGCGCCCGTGGGCACCGGGGAGCTGTTTTTT. The whole variable domain, remainder taken from reference TRBV18 and TRBJ2-2, is NAGVMQNPRHLVRRRGQEARLRCSPMKGHSHVYWYRQLPEEGLKFMVYLQKENIIDESGMPKERFSAEFPKEGPSILRIQQVVRGDSAAYFCASSRLAPVGTGELFFGEGSRLTVL.

The chain links TRBV7-8 to TRBJ1-1; D uncertain. Trimming shortened V by 1 base and J by 0 bases, and 9 bases separated the two germline ends. The CDR3 extends over 15 amino acids. Germline V gives CDR1 SGHVS, CDR2 FQNEAQ. The chain's CDR3 is CASSLESLVNTEAFF. The CDR3 region has the DNA TGTGCCAGCAGCTTAGAAAGCCTAGTGAACACTGAAGCTTTCTTT.

The J gene is TRBJ2-5, the V gene TRBV5-4; D remains ambiguous. Germline CDR1 reads SGHNT; CDR2 reads YYREEE (reference sequence). Trimming removed 2 bases from V and 4 bases from J, with 12 bases in between. This CDR3 region has 14 residues. The CDR3 loop reads CASSFFLLVETQYF. The DNA for the CDR3 is TGTGCCAGCAGCTTCTTCTTACTCGTAGAGACCCAGTACTTC.

J is TRBJ2-5 and V is TRBV28; a weak D match, TRBD1 (6 bases). The V gene's germline CDR1 is MDHEN and CDR2 SYDVKM. This CDR3 region has 18 residues. The V and J ends lost 5 bases and 2 bases respectively, with 24 bases between them. The CDR3 reads CASSNSGTSPYIQETQYF. The DNA of the CDR3 is TGTGCCAGCAGTAACTCCGGGACATCACCGTATATACAAGAGACCCAGTACTTC.

This clone was detected a few times. The chain uses TRBV5-1 and TRBJ2-1; TRBD2 matches 7 bases. Losses at the gene ends were 7 bases for V and 5 bases for J; bases not matched to a gene: 9. This CDR3 spans 14 amino acids. Germline CDR1 SGHRS, CDR2 YFSETQ. The CDR3 is CASRRTGGNNEQFF. The CDR3 bases are TGCGCCAGCCGTCGGACGGGAGGTAACAATGAGCAGTTCTTC.

The rearrangement uses TRBV18 and TRBJ1-1; no firm D call. The CDR3 loop spans 16 amino acids. V was pared by 5 bases and J by 4 bases, with 20 bases between. Germline values: CDR1 KGHSH, CDR2 LQKENI. In DNA form, the CDR3 reads TGTGCCAGCTCAACCCGACTCTCGCGGGGAGGCACTGAAGCTTTCTTT. Translating gives CASSTRLSRGGTEAFF.

The chain combines TRBV10-3 with TRBJ1-2; 8 bases map to TRBD1. In germline, CDR1 is ENHRY, CDR2 SYGVKD. The CDR3 is made up of 13 amino acids. V lost 5 bases and J lost 4; bases outside the gene matches: 3. CDR3 in DNA: TGTGCCATCAGTCCAGGGGGCGCCTATGGCTACACCTTC. Its translation: CAISPGGAYGYTF.

The J gene is TRBJ2-2, the V gene TRBV29-1, with D maybe TRBD2 (6 bases). The CDR3 loop spans 13 amino acids. Germline CDR1 is SQVTM and CDR2 is ANQGSEA. Trimming took 8 bases from V and 5 from J, leaving 15 bases between them. The CDR3 sequence: CSSERRGTGELFF. CDR3 coding DNA: TGCAGCTCCGAGCGGAGGGGTACCGGGGAGCTGTTTTTT.

This chain joins TRBV11-1 and TRBJ2-1; D is uncertain. The CDR3 is 16 residues long. Deletions cut 3 bases from V and 0 bases from J, with 12 bases between. Germline V lookup: CDR1 SGHAT, CDR2 FQDESV (reference sequence). CDR3 sequence reads: CASSFVLTTSYNEQFF. The CDR3 DNA sequence: TGTGCCAGCAGCTTCGTACTAACTACCTCCTACAATGAGCAGTTCTTC.

The genes are TRBV30 and TRBJ2-3, with D perhaps matching TRBD1 (6 bases). This CDR3 spans 13 amino acids. V was pared by 4 bases and J by 3 bases, with 11 bases between. From germline, CDR1 is GTSNPN and CDR2 SVGIG (reference sequence). CDR3 region: CAWTEQGTDTQYF. In nucleotides, the CDR3 is TGTGCCTGGACCGAGCAGGGGACAGATACGCAGTATTTT.

The rearrangement uses TRBV2 and TRBJ2-7; 7 bases fit TRBD1. V was pared by 9 bases and J by 0 bases, with 5 bases of the junction left unmatched. Germline values: CDR1 SNHLY, CDR2 FYNNEI. The CDR3 runs 13 residues. This chain's CDR3 is CASRQGPSYEQYF. The CDR3 DNA sequence: TGTGCCAGTCGACAGGGACCCTCCTACGAGCAGTACTTC.

The chain has TRBV2 and TRBJ1-6, with D maybe TRBD1 (6 bases). V dropped 11 bases and J dropped 8 bases, with 13 bases sitting between them. The CDR3 is 12 residues long. Germline V gives CDR1 SNHLY, CDR2 FYNNEI. CDR3 in amino acids: CARGSGDSPLHF. The CDR3, as DNA: TGTGCCCGAGGGTCAGGGGATTCACCCCTCCACTTT.

CDR3 in amino acids: CASSLDTGPKTQYF. For the CDR3, the DNA is TGTGCCAGCAGCTTAGATACAGGGCCGAAGACCCAGTACTTC. V and J are TRBV11-2 and TRBJ2-5; TRBD1 is a possible D gene (6 bases). Trimming took 0 bases from V and 6 from J, leaving 11 bases between them. Germline values: CDR1 SGHAT, CDR2 FQNNGV. There are 14 residues in the CDR3. Full variable domain (outside the CDR3, taken from reference TRBV11-2 and TRBJ2-5): EAGVAQSPRYKIIEKRQSVAFWCNPISGHATLYWYQQILGQGPKLLIQFQNNGVVDDSQLPKDRFSAERLKGVDSTLKIQPAKLEDSAVYLCASSLDTGPKTQYFGPGTRLLVL.

V gene TRBV4-3 combines with J gene TRBJ2-4; 10 nucleotides line up with TRBD1. The CDR3 loop spans 16 amino acids. Per the germline V gene, CDR1 is LGHNA and CDR2 is YSLEER. The V and J ends lost 0 bases and 7 bases, in that order; junction bases with no gene match: 6. Here the CDR3 reads CASSQDRGQGVNIQYF. The CDR3 DNA is TGCGCCAGCAGCCAAGATAGAGGACAGGGGGTTAACATTCAGTACTTC.

CDR3 DNA sequence: TGTGCCAGCAGCTTAGCACAGTCAACTAATGAAAAACTGTTTTTT. It codes for CASSLAQSTNEKLFF. This chain links TRBV7-9 with TRBJ1-4; no clear D. CDR3 length equals 15 residues. The germline CDR1 and CDR2 sequences are SEHNR and FQNEAQ (reference sequence). V was pared by 0 bases and J by 0 bases, with 5 bases between.

The chain couples TRBV5-6 to TRBJ2-6, with D unresolved. The CDR3 is 15 residues long. In germline, CDR1 is SGHDT, CDR2 YYEEEE. Trimming removed 5 bases from V and 0 bases from J, with 9 bases in between. The CDR3 protein is CASRAIDSGANVLTF. In DNA form, the CDR3 reads TGTGCCAGCAGGGCTATTGACTCTGGGGCCAACGTCCTGACTTTC.